This note documents a single T cell receptor (beta chain) sequence. The study drew participants aged roughly 18 to 95 years from 20 to 30 US areas. Allocation to cohorts depended on clinical history reported by the participants. The record originates from a study of blood T cell repertoires in COVID-19. The wider study: PBMCs, B-cell-depleted T cells, or T cells provided the cDNA or gDNA that made up the material.

With V trimmed by 5 bases and J by 8 bases, 6 bases remained unmatched. Germline CDR1 reads SGHNT; CDR2 reads YENEEA. CDR3 length: 15 amino acids. Methods used by the authors: From reference gene primer amplification, estimates of nucleated cell counts were derived. Data came from immunoSEQ multiplex PCR; TCRdb stores just in-frame clones and leaves some out. That table supplies the V and J calls and clone size; D and trimming were determined from the DNA. The data show roughly 260,000 clones, over 80% seen once. The TCR comes from a woman in her late teens or twenties who had recovered from COVID-19. The sequencing input was PBMCs or T cells enriched from blood (not recorded which). This chain uses TRBV11-3 with TRBJ2-1, with TRBD2 matching over 13 bases. The CDR3 DNA reads as TGTGCCAGCAGCCGGACTAGCGGGAGTATGGATGAGCAGTTCTTC. Translation gives CASSRTSGSMDEQFF.